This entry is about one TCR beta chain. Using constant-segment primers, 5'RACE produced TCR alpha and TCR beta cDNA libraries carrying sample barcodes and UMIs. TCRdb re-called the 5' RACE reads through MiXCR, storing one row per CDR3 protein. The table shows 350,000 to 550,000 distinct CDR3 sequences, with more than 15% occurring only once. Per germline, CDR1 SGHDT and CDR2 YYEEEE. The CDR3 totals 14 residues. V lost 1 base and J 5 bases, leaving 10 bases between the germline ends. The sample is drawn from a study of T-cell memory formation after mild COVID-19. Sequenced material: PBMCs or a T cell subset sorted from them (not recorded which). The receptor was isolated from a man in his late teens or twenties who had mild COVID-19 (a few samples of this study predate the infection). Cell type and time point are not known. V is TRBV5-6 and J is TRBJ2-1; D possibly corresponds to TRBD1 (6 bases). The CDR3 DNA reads TGTGCCAGCAGCTTGTCTTGGACAGACAATGAGCAGTTCTTC. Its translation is CASSLSWTDNEQFF. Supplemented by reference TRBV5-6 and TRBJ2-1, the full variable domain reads DAGVTQSPTHLIKTRGQQVTLRCSPKSGHDTVSWYQQALGQGPQFIFQYYEEEERQRGNFPDRFSGHQFPNYSSELNVNALLLGDSALYLCASSLSWTDNEQFFGPGTRLTVL.